The source of this TCR beta chain is a study of CD8 T cells in ankylosing spondylitis. Study observations and caveats: Researchers report that disease-linked clones proved CD8+ and relatively rare in peripheral blood.

It was by quantitative 5'-RACE with molecular barcodes that TCR beta libraries were made. TCRdb ran MiXCR on the 5' RACE reads and lists one entry per CDR3 protein. This table holds roughly 150,000 distinct CDR3 sequences, around a third found once. Details on this clonotype: Its target is not known.

Germline V gene lookup returns CDR1 LNHNV and CDR2 YYDKDF (reference sequence). The J segment lost 7 bases and the V segment lost 0 bases, leaving 3 bases of the junction unmatched. This CDR3 comprises 15 residues. The chain links TRBV15 to TRBJ2-2; 9 positions agree with TRBD1. The source of this sequence is a male donor with ankylosing spondylitis. The sequencing input was synovial fluid, either unsorted or a sorted T cell fraction (not recorded which). CDR3 region: CATSRDRTGVGELFF. CDR3 in DNA: TGTGCCACCAGCAGAGATAGGACAGGGGTCGGGGAGCTGTTTTTT.